This TCR beta chain was captured by sequencing in a study of T-cell reconstitution after alpha-beta-depleted transplantation in children. TCRbeta library preparation incorporated unique molecular identifiers. TCRdb re-derived calls from the PCR reads in MiXCR, one entry per CDR3 protein. The sample lists about 90,000 distinct CDR3 sequences, roughly 8.8% occurring once. Germline V gives CDR1 MRHNA, CDR2 SNTAGT. The V gene lost 0 bases and the J gene lost 1 base, with 6 bases spanning the gap. The CDR3 has 15 amino acids. The receptor comes from a human donor who donated a stem cell graft to a child with congenital amegakaryocytic thrombocytopenia. Source: PBMCs from the stem cell graft donor, taken from the stem cell graft. The rearrangement uses TRBV6-4 and TRBJ2-2; unclear D gene. CDR3 amino acids: CASSDSHRNTGELFF. In nucleotides, the CDR3 is TGTGCCAGCAGTGACTCCCACAGGAACACCGGGGAGCTGTTTTTT.